This TCR beta chain emerged from a study of T cell changes during pregnancy in multiple sclerosis. Generated by immunoSEQ multiplex PCR, the TCRdb table keeps only in-frame clones and is missing some. The data contain about 40,000 clones, roughly nine tenths of them singletons. The V gene lost 4 bases and the J gene lost 5 bases, with 8 bases spanning the gap. This CDR3 comprises 11 residues. Germline V lookup: CDR1 SQVTM, CDR2 ANQGSEA. The TCR originated in a female donor with multiple sclerosis, enrolled in a pregnancy study. Sequenced here: CD8+ T cells from peripheral blood mononuclear cells, sampled before pregnancy. This chain links TRBV29-1 with TRBJ1-1; D gene uncertain. The CDR3: CSVVYGTEAFF. In DNA form, the CDR3 reads TGCAGCGTTGTTTACGGTACTGAAGCTTTCTTT.